The 29 T cell receptor beta chains below come from one sample, sequenced in a study of regulatory T cells in long-lasting Graves disease. CDR3-region Arm-PCR and iRepertoire HTBI primers produced the TCR beta libraries. TCRdb re-derived calls from the multiplex PCR reads in MiXCR, one entry per CDR3 protein. Of hundreds of thousands of distinct CDR3 sequences listed, about 20% are singletons. Time point meaning: persistent/refractory GD, antithyroid drugs over 5 years with positive TRAb. The TCR library was prepared using RNA isolated from PBMCs. The material was peripheral blood mononuclear cells (PBMCs), obtained when the disease was refractory, from a patient treated with antithyroid drugs. These TCRs come from a female donor with Graves disease.

J is TRBJ1-5 and V is TRBV19; D call uncertain. The CDR3 has 15 residues. The germline CDR1 and CDR2 sequences are LNHDA and SQIVND (reference sequence). V lost 3 bases to trimming and J lost 2 bases, with 11 bases between them. The CDR3 DNA sequence: TGTGCCAGTAGTATTGGAAGGCAGCGCAATCAGCCCCAGCATTTT. Translated: CASSIGRQRNQPQHF.

This clonotype was detected many times. The chain employs TRBV12-3 or TRBV12-4 and TRBJ1-6; the D is unclear. The CDR3 contains 14 residues. V lost 6 bases and J 13 bases, leaving 19 bases between the germline ends. The CDR3 nucleotides are TGTGCCAGCAGCCGAGTTCCCGTCGGTGGGCCCCTCCACTTT. Translation gives CASSRVPVGGPLHF.

V and J are TRBV28 and TRBJ2-7; 10 bases fit TRBD2. The CDR3 spans 14 residues. Trimming at V came to 5 bases and at J to 5 bases, leaving 6 bases not matched to a gene. Germline CDR1 is MDHEN and CDR2 is SYDVKM. CDR3 DNA: TGTGCCAGCAGTAACCTAGCGGGAGAGAACGAGCAGTACTTC. Protein sequence: CASSNLAGENEQYF.

This clonotype occurred a few times. The genes are TRBV18 and TRBJ2-4, with a tentative D call TRBD1 (5 bases). Trimming pared 8 bases from V and 1 base from J, leaving 24 bases between. The V gene's germline CDR1 is KGHSH and CDR2 LQKENI. This CDR3 is 18 amino acids long. The CDR3 protein is CASQISPGQGTAKNIQYF. In DNA, the CDR3 is TGTGCCAGCCAAATCTCACCAGGGCAGGGAACGGCCAAAAACATTCAGTACTTC. Looking up the rest from reference TRBV18 and TRBJ2-4 gives the full variable domain: NAGVMQNPRHLVRRRGQEARLRCSPMKGHSHVYWYRQLPEEGLKFMVYLQKENIIDESGMPKERFSAEFPKEGPSILRIQQVVRGDSAAYFCASQISPGQGTAKNIQYFGAGTRLSVL.

V usage is TRBV28 and J usage is TRBJ2-7, with 9 bases fitting TRBD2. Looked up from germline, CDR1 is MDHEN and CDR2 is SYDVKM. V lost 3 bases and J lost 1; bases outside the gene matches: 10. This CDR3 region has 17 residues. The CDR3 spells CASSFLLRLAVSYEQYF. For the CDR3, the DNA is TGTGCCAGCAGTTTCCTACTAAGACTAGCGGTTTCCTACGAGCAGTACTTC.

There are a few counts of this clonotype. The chain combines TRBV4-2 with TRBJ2-7, with 10 bases matching TRBD2. Looked up from germline, CDR1 is LGHNA and CDR2 is YNFKEQ. Germline trimming cut 0 bases from V and 5 bases from J; bases unmatched to any gene: 7. The CDR3 runs 16 residues. In DNA form, the CDR3 reads TGTGCCAGCAGCCAAGAATCCCCTAGCGGGAGCCACGAGCAGTACTTC. It encodes CASSQESPSGSHEQYF.

On this clonotype: A much larger clone is a single base away; this may be a read error. This chain links TRBV7-8 with TRBJ2-7; 9 bases align to TRBD1. With V trimmed by 0 bases and J by 1 base, 4 bases remained unmatched. This CDR3 comprises 16 residues. Per germline, CDR1 SGHVS and CDR2 FQNEAQ. CDR3 amino acids: CASSLALTGGSYEQYF. In DNA form, the CDR3 reads TGTGCCAGCAGCTTAGCTCTGACAGGGGGTTCCTACGAGCAGTACTTC.

Many counts were recorded for this clonotype. The CDR3 coding sequence is TGTGCCAGCAGCGTTAGACAGGCCTCTAATGAAAAACTGTTTTTT. This translates into CASSVRQASNEKLFF. This chain connects TRBV7-9 to TRBJ1-4; maybe TRBD1 (6 bases). The CDR3 has 15 residues. Germline V gene data show CDR1 as SEHNR and CDR2 as FQNEAQ (reference sequence). Between the trimmed V and J ends, which lost 5 bases and 3 bases, there was a span of 13 bases.

This chain joins TRBV6-1 and TRBJ2-7, with D possibly matching TRBD1 (6 bases). The V end was cut by 2 bases, the J end by 9 bases, with 14 bases between. Germline values: CDR1 MNHNS, CDR2 SASEGT. CDR3 length: 13 residues. CDR3 sequence (DNA): TGTGCCAGCAGTGAATGGGACACCCAGTTGCAGTACTTC. Its protein is CASSEWDTQLQYF.

A remark on this clonotype: This may be a read error, as it is one base from a much larger clone. V gene TRBV6-8 combines with J gene TRBJ1-3, with D maybe TRBD1 (5 bases). CDR1 and CDR2 from the germline V gene are MNHGY and SAAAGT. This CDR3 comprises 16 residues. CDR3 DNA sequence: TGTGCCAGCAGTTACTCGAACATCGGGGCTGGAAACACCACATATTTT. Protein sequence: CASSYSNIGAGNTTYF.

As concerns this clonotype: At one end, the junction sequence differs from germline, possibly due to a read error. V usage is TRBV28 and J usage is TRBJ1-1; 9 bases are a match to TRBD1. CDR1 and CDR2 from the germline V gene are MDHEN and SYDVKM. The CDR3 has 14 amino acids. CDR3: CANSGRRDRVVAFF. DNA of the CDR3: TGTGCCAACAGTGGCCGCCGGGACAGGGTGGTAGCTTTCTTT.

Concerning this clonotype itself: A read error may explain this, as a much larger clone is one base away. The chain carries TRBV7-8 and TRBJ2-7, with 8 nucleotides matching TRBD1. Looked up from germline, CDR1 is SGHVS and CDR2 is FQNEAQ. The CDR3 loop spans 14 amino acids. CDR3 amino acids: CVSSLEGQDYEQYF. Here the CDR3 DNA reads TGTGTCAGCAGCTTAGAGGGACAGGACTACGAGCAGTACTTC.

Many counts were recorded for this clonotype. The V gene is TRBV28, the J gene TRBJ1-1; D may be TRBD1 (5 bases). CDR3 size: 15 residues. Trimming stripped 3 bases from V and 4 bases from J, with 15 bases between. Per the germline V gene, CDR1 is MDHEN and CDR2 is SYDVKM. Here the CDR3 reads CASSLAGTLSTEAFF. CDR3 sequence (DNA): TGTGCCAGCAGTTTGGCGGGGACTTTGAGCACTGAAGCTTTCTTT.

This clonotype was recorded a few times. The genes are TRBV7-9 and TRBJ1-3, with no clear D. This CDR3 has 14 residues. Germline CDR1 is SEHNR and CDR2 is FQNEAQ (reference sequence). The ends were cut back, 5 bases at V and 0 bases at J, with 8 bases in the middle. The CDR3 is CASSMTDSGNTIYF. The CDR3 DNA reads TGTGCCAGCAGCATGACTGACTCTGGAAACACCATATATTTT.

This clonotype was recorded many times. The chain uses TRBV6-1 and TRBJ2-5, with 7 bases lining up with TRBD2. The CDR3 is 15 residues long. Germline V gene sequence: CDR1 MNHNS, CDR2 SASEGT. V lost 7 bases and J lost 4; bases outside the gene matches: 12. The CDR3 protein is CASTVAAWGGETQYF. CDR3 coding DNA: TGTGCCAGCACGGTAGCGGCCTGGGGGGGAGAGACCCAGTACTTC.

The rearrangement links TRBV20-1 to TRBJ2-1; possibly TRBD2 for D (5 bases). V was trimmed by 3 bases and J by 8 bases, leaving 11 bases between them. The CDR3 consists of 12 residues. Germline CDR1 DFQATT, CDR2 SNEGSKA (reference sequence). The DNA of the CDR3 is TGCAGTGCTAGCGGGATGGTGGATGAGCAGTTCTTC. The encoded protein is CSASGMVDEQFF.

J is TRBJ1-2 and V is TRBV2, with D tentatively TRBD1 (5 bases). V was trimmed by 2 bases and J by 2 bases, leaving 9 bases between them. This CDR3 spans 14 amino acids. Germline values: CDR1 SNHLY, CDR2 FYNNEI. CDR3 nucleotides: TGTGCCAGCAGTGAACTGGGGGGGAACTATGGCTACACCTTC. This encodes CASSELGGNYGYTF. Full variable domain (rest looked up from reference TRBV2 and TRBJ1-2): EPEVTQTPSHQVTQMGQEVILRCVPISNHLYFYWYRQILGQKVEFLVSFYNNEISEKSEIFDDQFSVERPDGSNFTLKIRSTKLEDSAMYFCASSELGGNYGYTFGSGTRLTVV.

In this sample, this clonotype turned up many times. The V call is TRBV12-3 or TRBV12-4, the J call TRBJ1-1; a possible D gene is TRBD1 (5 bases). V was cut by 1 base and J by 3 bases, with 9 bases left in between. The CDR3 is made up of 14 amino acids. Here the CDR3 DNA reads TGTGCCAGCAGTTTAGGGGGCCTAGACACTGAAGCTTTCTTT. Residues: CASSLGGLDTEAFF.

The chain is built from TRBV7-9 and TRBJ2-5, with no clear D. From germline, CDR1 is SEHNR and CDR2 FQNEAQ (reference sequence). Trimming removed 5 bases at V and 5 bases at J, with 12 bases between. This CDR3 has 13 amino acids. In nucleotides, the CDR3 is TGTGCCAGCAGCCCCACAATGGGGGAGACCCAGTACTTC. This sequence encodes CASSPTMGETQYF. Variable domain in full (rest from reference TRBV7-9 and TRBJ2-5): DTGVSQNPRHKITKRGQNVTFRCDPISEHNRLYWYRQTLGQGPEFLTYFQNEAQLEKSRLLSDRFSAERPKGSFSTLEIQRTEQGDSAMYLCASSPTMGETQYFGPGTRLLVL.

Here the CDR3 DNA reads TGTGCCAGCAGTACGATATCGGGGGGGGATGAGCAGTTCTTC. Translation gives CASSTISGGDEQFF. The chain recombines TRBV12-3 or TRBV12-4 with TRBJ2-1, with 8 bases identical to TRBD2. V lost 5 bases, J lost 8 bases, and 8 bases stayed unmatched. The CDR3 has 14 residues.

The chain combines TRBV27 with TRBJ2-5; D uncertain. With 10 bases removed from V and 3 bases from J, the gap between germline ends came to 15 bases. CDR3 length: 13 amino acids. Germline V gene lookup returns CDR1 MNHEY and CDR2 SMNVEV (reference sequence). The CDR3 here is CATTPLGEETQYF. CDR3 DNA sequence: TGTGCCACCACCCCGCTAGGAGAAGAGACCCAGTACTTC.

There are a few counts of this clonotype. The rearrangement links TRBV12-3 or TRBV12-4 to TRBJ2-6; TRBD1 matches at 12 bases. This CDR3 region has 20 residues. V lost 5 bases to trimming and J lost 1 base; unmatched junction nucleotides: 12. The CDR3 loop reads CASSTLKGGQGASGANVLTF. The CDR3 bases are TGTGCCAGCAGTACCCTAAAGGGGGGACAGGGGGCTTCTGGGGCCAACGTCCTGACTTTC.

The sample holds many counts of this clonotype. The V call is TRBV10-3, the J call TRBJ2-5; 7 positions agree with TRBD1. This CDR3 region has 13 residues. Germline-derived CDR1 and CDR2 are ENHRY and SYGVKD. After removal of 6 bases from V and 3 bases from J, the junction contained 4 bases not matched to a gene. The CDR3 protein is CAISSGQKETQYF. CDR3 coding DNA: TGTGCCATCAGCTCGGGACAGAAAGAGACCCAGTACTTC.

This chain connects TRBV19 to TRBJ2-5, with no clear D. V was cut by 4 bases and J by 6 bases, with 12 bases left in between. Germline CDR1 is LNHDA and CDR2 is SQIVND (reference sequence). The CDR3 spans 13 residues. CDR3: CASSKQKGKTQYF. The CDR3 region has the DNA TGTGCCAGTAGTAAGCAGAAGGGTAAGACCCAGTACTTC.

The rearrangement links TRBV20-1 to TRBJ2-3, with 10 bases that match TRBD1. The CDR3 is 17 amino acids. Per the germline V gene, CDR1 is DFQATT and CDR2 is SNEGSKA (reference sequence). Germline trimming cut 8 bases from V and 5 bases from J; bases unmatched to any gene: 19. CDR3 DNA sequence: TGCAGTCGAAGAGTTAGCCCCGGACAGGGGGTAGTAGATACGCAGTATTTT. This encodes CSRRVSPGQGVVDTQYF.

A single count supports this clonotype. A read error may produce the germline difference seen at one junction end. The chain joins TRBV7-9 to TRBJ2-5; D uncertain. The J call may be faulty, since TRBJ2-1 better matches the DNA end. Germline lookup yields CDR1 SEHNR and CDR2 FQNEAQ (reference sequence). The CDR3 covers 10 residues. The CDR3 bases are TGTGTCAGCAGCTTAGTTGAGCAGTTCTTC. Residues: CVSSLVEQFF.

This clonotype has a count of ten or more. The V gene is TRBV5-4, the J gene TRBJ2-7; TRBD2 might be the D (7 bases). V shed 1 base and J shed 5 bases, with 10 bases lying between them. There are 13 residues in the CDR3. Germline V CDR1 and CDR2: SGHNT, YYREEE (reference sequence). This CDR3 is CASSLRGGNEQYF. Written as DNA, the CDR3 is TGTGCCAGCAGCTTGAGGGGGGGGAACGAGCAGTACTTC.

This clonotype showed up many times. V usage is TRBV5-5 and J usage is TRBJ2-5, with TRBD2 matching over 7 bases. The CDR3 totals 17 residues. Germline-derived CDR1 and CDR2 are SGHKS and YYEKEE (reference sequence). V was pared by 1 base and J by 3 bases, with 12 bases of the junction left unmatched. The CDR3 region has the DNA TGTGCCAGCAGCTTGAGTGGTCGGTGGGAGGGCAAAGAGACCCAGTACTTC. Its translation: CASSLSGRWEGKETQYF.

There are many counts of this clonotype. This chain connects TRBV5-1 to TRBJ1-6; D gene ambiguous. V was clipped by 0 bases and J by 5 bases, with 6 bases between them. This CDR3 is built from 14 residues. CDR1 and CDR2 from the germline V gene are SGHRS and YFSETQ. CDR3: CASSLEADNSPLHF. CDR3 bases: TGCGCCAGCAGCTTGGAGGCAGATAATTCACCCCTCCACTTT.